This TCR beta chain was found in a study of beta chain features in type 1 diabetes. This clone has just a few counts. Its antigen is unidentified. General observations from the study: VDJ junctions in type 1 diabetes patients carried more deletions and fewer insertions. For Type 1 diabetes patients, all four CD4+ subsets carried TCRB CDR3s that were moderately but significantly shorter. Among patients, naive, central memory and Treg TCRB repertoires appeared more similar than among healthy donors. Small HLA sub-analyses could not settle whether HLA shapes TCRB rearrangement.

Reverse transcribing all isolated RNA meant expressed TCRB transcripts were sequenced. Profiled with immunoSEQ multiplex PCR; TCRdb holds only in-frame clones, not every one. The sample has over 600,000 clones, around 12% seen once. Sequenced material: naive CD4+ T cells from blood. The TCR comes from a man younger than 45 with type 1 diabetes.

In nucleotides, the CDR3 is TGTGCCAGCAGCCCGGGACAGGGAGGATTGGCTCTAACCCTCCACTTT. Its translation: CASSPGQGGLALTLHF. The chain recombines TRBV9 with TRBJ1-6; 9 bases fit TRBD1. The CDR3 loop spans 16 amino acids. Trimming cost V 4 bases and J 14 bases; bases outside gene matches: 16. Germline CDR1 is SGDLS and CDR2 is YYNGEE.